A selection of T cell receptor beta chains follows, all from one sample in a study of shared clonotypes between healthy human individuals. Assay: immunoSEQ multiplex PCR; the TCRdb copy retains only in-frame clones and omits some. The data hold around 2.5 million clones, with approximately 94% observed a single time. Specimen: naive CD4+ T cells from PBMCs. The receptors were sampled from a man aged 18 to 35 in good health. Some clones in this sample may be carry-over from other donors' samples. Each CDR3 is given with its conserved first and last residue. D genes are given only for firm matches. A clone size is listed for some rows: how often the clone was seen (once, few, many), or a class if it is expanded.

TRBJ2-1	-	TRBD2	TRBV27	CASSPRDYLPYNEQFF	TGTGCCAGCAGTCCCCGGGACTACTTACCATACAATGAGCAGTTCTTC
TRBJ2-5	-	TRBD2	TRBV5-1	CASSKGLAGSQETQYF	TGCGCCAGCAGCAAGGGGTTAGCGGGGTCCCAAGAGACCCAGTACTTC
TRBJ1-1	once	-	TRBV27	CASSLGPRPNTEAFF	TGTGCCAGCAGTTTAGGGCCCCGGCCGAACACTGAAGCTTTCTTT
TRBJ1-2	-	TRBD1	TRBV6-1	CASSLTGDYGYTF	TGTGCCAGCAGCCTGACAGGGGACTATGGCTACACCTTC
TRBJ2-3	-	TRBD2	TRBV19	CASSSGGDTQYF	TGTGCCAGTAGTAGCGGGGGGGATACGCAGTATTTT
TRBJ1-2	-	-	TRBV2	CASKVSHGYTF	TGTGCCAGCAAAGTGTCTCATGGCTACACCTTC
TRBJ1-1	-	-	TRBV5-1	CASSSLGNTEAFF	TGCGCCAGCAGCTCTCTCGGGAACACTGAAGCTTTCTTT
TRBJ2-7	-	TRBD1	TRBV5-4	CASSTRGLYEQYF	TGTGCCAGCAGCACCAGGGGGCTCTACGAGCAGTACTTC
TRBJ2-7	-	-	TRBV29-1	CSGGSSYEQYF	TGCAGCGGCGGTAGCTCCTACGAGCAGTACTTC
TRBJ2-7	-	-	TRBV6-1	CASSTRRDRSYEQYF	TGTGCCAGCAGTACTCGCCGGGACCGGTCCTACGAGCAGTACTTC
TRBJ1-1	-	-	TRBV7-9	CASSFVSMNTEAFF	TGTGCCAGCAGCTTTGTTAGCATGAACACTGAAGCTTTCTTT
TRBJ2-5	-	-	TRBV21-1	CASSKAFPTPGQGIIETQYF	TGTGCCAGCAGCAAAGCCTTCCCTACTCCGGGACAGGGTATTATAGAGACCCAGTACTTC
TRBJ1-5	-	TRBD1	TRBV7-2	CARLKLGGNSNQPQHF	TGTGCCAGGTTGAAACTAGGGGGCAATAGCAATCAGCCCCAGCATTTT
TRBJ2-2	-	TRBD2	TRBV6-5	CASSSREGRRELFF	TGTGCCAGCAGTTCAAGGGAGGGGCGTCGGGAGCTGTTTTTT
TRBJ2-7	-	TRBD2	TRBV5-4	CASSLTSGMGYEQYF	TGTGCCAGCAGCTTAACTAGCGGGATGGGTTACGAGCAGTACTTC
TRBJ2-7	once	-	TRBV28	CASSLFPGPGTYEQYF	TGTGCCAGCAGTTTATTCCCTGGGCCTGGGACCTACGAGCAGTACTTC
TRBJ1-4	-	-	TRBV28	CASSSPRPGRANEKLFF	TGTGCCAGCAGTTCCCCGAGACCAGGGCGTGCTAATGAAAAACTGTTTTTT
TRBJ2-7	-	-	TRBV6-6	CASGDPYEQYF	TGTGCCAGCGGGGACCCCTACGAGCAGTACTTC
TRBJ2-7	-	-	TRBV4-2	CASSQDPDPISYEQYF	TGTGCCAGCAGCCAAGATCCAGATCCCATCTCCTACGAGCAGTACTTC
TRBJ2-3	-	-	TRBV7-2	CASSYQGAMTDTQYF	TGTGCCAGCAGCTACCAGGGTGCGATGACAGATACGCAGTATTTT
TRBJ2-7	once	TRBD1	TRBV28	CASHSRDSTYEQYF	TGTGCCAGCCACTCCCGGGACAGTACCTACGAGCAGTACTTC
TRBJ1-2	-	-	TRBV30	CAWSQIANYGYTF	TGTGCCTGGAGTCAAATAGCAAACTATGGCTACACCTTC
TRBJ2-3	-	TRBD2	TRBV29-1	CSVAGTITDTQYF	TGCAGCGTTGCGGGGACTATCACAGATACGCAGTATTTT
TRBJ1-1	-	TRBD1	TRBV2	CASSRQGRGTEAFF	TGTGCCAGCAGCCGACAGGGCCGGGGCACTGAAGCTTTCTTT
TRBJ2-7	-	-	TRBV28	CASSFVQPLLANEQYF	TGTGCCAGCAGTTTCGTGCAGCCCCTTCTAGCAAACGAGCAGTACTTC
TRBJ2-1	-	-	TRBV29-1	CSVARALSYNEQFF	TGCAGCGTTGCTAGGGCACTCTCCTACAATGAGCAGTTCTTC
TRBJ1-1	-	-	TRBV6-1	CASSPSGSGTEAFF	TGTGCCAGCAGCCCCTCGGGGAGCGGTACTGAAGCTTTCTTT
TRBJ2-3	-	TRBD2	TRBV7-3	CASSSGLAGADTQYF	TGTGCCAGCAGCTCGGGACTAGCGGGAGCTGATACGCAGTATTTT
TRBJ2-7	-	-	TRBV9	CASSVGGRSSYEQYF	TGTGCCAGCAGCGTGGGGGGCAGGAGCTCCTACGAGCAGTACTTC
TRBJ2-1	-	-	TRBV7-3	CASSLNSGPEQFF	TGTGCCAGCAGCTTAAATTCCGGGCCTGAGCAGTTCTTC
TRBJ2-7	-	-	TRBV5-1	CASSLIAPKGFVSYEQYF	TGCGCCAGCAGCTTAATTGCCCCGAAAGGGTTTGTTTCCTACGAGCAGTACTTC
TRBJ2-7	-	TRBD1	TRBV27	CASIQREGAREQYF	TGTGCCAGCATTCAGCGAGAGGGGGCCCGGGAGCAGTACTTC
TRBJ2-7	once	-	TRBV18	CASSPAKEATGYEQYF	TGTGCCAGCTCACCAGCCAAGGAGGCAACGGGCTACGAGCAGTACTTC
TRBJ2-3	-	TRBD1	TRBV19	CASRRQGLFRTDTQYF	TGTGCCAGTAGGAGACAGGGTCTCTTTAGGACAGATACGCAGTATTTT
TRBJ1-5	-	-	TRBV27	CASKPNREDQPQHF	TGTGCCAGTAAGCCGAACAGGGAGGATCAGCCCCAGCATTTT
TRBJ1-3	-	-	TRBV4-2	CASSQGNIDSGNTIYF	TGTGCCAGCAGCCAAGGTAACATAGACTCTGGAAACACCATATATTTT
TRBJ2-5	-	-	TRBV2	CASSLSGSFQETQYF	TGTGCCAGCAGCCTCAGCGGTTCCTTCCAAGAGACCCAGTACTTC
TRBJ2-5	-	-	TRBV29-1	CSVQRGMGETQYF	TGCAGCGTTCAAAGGGGGATGGGGGAGACCCAGTACTTC
TRBJ2-1	-	TRBD1	TRBV5-3	CARSRTGTGYNEQFF	TGTGCCAGAAGCAGAACCGGGACAGGCTACAATGAGCAGTTCTTC
TRBJ1-2	-	TRBD1	TRBV28	CASSRTGGDYGYTF	TGTGCCAGCAGTCGGACAGGGGGGGACTATGGCTACACCTTC
TRBJ2-1	-	TRBD1	TRBV18	CASSSTGDPEQFF	TGTGCCAGCTCATCAACAGGGGATCCTGAGCAGTTCTTC
TRBJ2-5	-	-	TRBV5-6	CASSLLAEETQYF	TGTGCCAGCAGCTTGTTAGCGGAAGAGACCCAGTACTTC
TRBJ2-7	-	-	TRBV20-1	CSAKRVYEQYF	TGCAGTGCTAAAAGGGTATACGAGCAGTACTTC
TRBJ2-5	-	-	TRBV27	CANSGDPFQETQYF	TGTGCCAATAGCGGAGACCCGTTTCAAGAGACCCAGTACTTC
TRBJ2-5	-	TRBD2	TRBV4-3	CASSQERVGLAGSETQYF	TGCGCCAGCAGCCAAGAGAGGGTGGGACTAGCGGGATCAGAGACCCAGTACTTC
TRBJ2-5	-	TRBD2	TRBV5-3	CARRGGTSGVCPQGAQYF	TGTGCCAGAAGGGGAGGGACTAGCGGTGTGTGCCCCCAAGGGGCCCAGTACTTC
TRBJ2-2	-	-	TRBV2	CASTRTVGELFF	TGTGCCAGCACTCGGACGGTCGGGGAGCTGTTTTTT
TRBJ2-6	-	-	TRBV15	CATSVPLVAGANVLTF	TGTGCCACCAGCGTGCCCCTTGTGGCTGGGGCCAACGTCCTGACTTTC
TRBJ2-7	-	-	TRBV9	CASSVGGARYEQYF	TGTGCCAGCAGCGTAGGGGGGGCGCGCTACGAGCAGTACTTC
TRBJ1-2	-	TRBD1	TRBV29-1	CSVWTGGGYGYTF	TGCAGCGTTTGGACAGGGGGCGGCTATGGCTACACCTTC
TRBJ2-3	-	-	TRBV11-3	CASSRRADTQYF	TGTGCCAGCAGCAGAAGGGCAGATACGCAGTATTTT
TRBJ2-2	-	-	TRBV18	CASSPAGLGTGELFF	TGTGCCAGCTCACCAGCGGGGCTTGGGACCGGGGAGCTGTTTTTT
TRBJ1-1	-	-	TRBV18	CASSPQGPNTEAFF	TGTGCCAGCTCACCACAGGGACCGAACACTGAAGCTTTCTTT
TRBJ2-3	-	-	TRBV5-1	CASSPSELGTTDTQYF	TGCGCCAGCAGCCCTTCGGAACTGGGAACCACAGATACGCAGTATTTT